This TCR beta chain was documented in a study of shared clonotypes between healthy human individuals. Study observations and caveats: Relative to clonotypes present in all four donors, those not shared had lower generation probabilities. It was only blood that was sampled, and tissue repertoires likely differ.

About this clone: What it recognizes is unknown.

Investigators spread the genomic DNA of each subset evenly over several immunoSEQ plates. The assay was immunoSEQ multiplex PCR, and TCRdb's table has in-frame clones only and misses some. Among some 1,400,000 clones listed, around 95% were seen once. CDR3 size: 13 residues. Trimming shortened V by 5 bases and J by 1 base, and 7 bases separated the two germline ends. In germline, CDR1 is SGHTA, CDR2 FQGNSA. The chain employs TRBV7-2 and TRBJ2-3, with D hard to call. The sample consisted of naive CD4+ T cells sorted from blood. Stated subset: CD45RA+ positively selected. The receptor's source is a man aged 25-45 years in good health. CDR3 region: CASSLSGTDTQYF. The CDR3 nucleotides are TGTGCCAGCAGCCTTTCTGGCACAGATACGCAGTATTTT.